Each of the 25 T cell receptor beta chains below was sequenced from the same sample in a study of shared clonotypes between healthy human individuals. The table came from immunoSEQ multiplex PCR; TCRdb's copy has only in-frame clones and leaves some out. Counted here are under 750,000 clones, over 60% occurring once; the ten biggest clones make up under 2%. The sequenced sample consisted of memory CD4+ T cells sorted from blood. Specified subset: CD45RA-negative fraction. Every receptor here comes from a woman between 25 and 40 years old in good health.

The CDR3 reads CASSWGDREGTGELFF. The CDR3 coding sequence is TGCGCCAGCAGCTGGGGGGACAGGGAAGGCACCGGGGAGCTGTTTTTT. This rearrangement joins TRBV5-1 to TRBJ2-2; TRBD1 matches at 9 bases. The CDR3 loop spans 16 amino acids. Looked up from germline, CDR1 is SGHRS and CDR2 is YFSETQ. V lost 3 bases and J lost 4; bases outside the gene matches: 7.

Of note for this clone: This CDR3 is also generated by other DNA sequences in the sample. CDR3 residues: CASSLGQGDEKLFF. The CDR3 DNA reads as TGTGCCAGCAGCTTGGGACAGGGTGATGAAAAACTGTTTTTT. V and J are TRBV7-9 and TRBJ1-4; TRBD1 matches at 9 bases. Germline V gene sequence: CDR1 SEHNR, CDR2 FQNEAQ (reference sequence). Unmatched junction bases numbered 2, after V lost 3 bases and J lost 6 bases. This CDR3 spans 14 amino acids.

The chain has TRBV10-2 and TRBJ1-4; D is undetermined. This CDR3 contains 16 residues. V was pared by 0 bases and J by 0 bases, with 8 bases between. CDR1 is WSHSY and CDR2 is SAAADI in the germline V gene. The CDR3 DNA is TGCGCCAGCAGTGAGTCGCGTACATCAACTAATGAAAAACTGTTTTTT. Residues: CASSESRTSTNEKLFF.

This clone was counted between two and nine times. The rearrangement uses TRBV5-1 and TRBJ2-7; possible D gene TRBD2, 5 bases. The CDR3 contains 13 residues. Germline V CDR1 and CDR2: SGHRS, YFSETQ. Between the trimmed V and J ends, which lost 4 bases and 3 bases, there was a span of 11 bases. The chain's CDR3 is CASSPAEGYEQYF. The CDR3 coding sequence is TGCGCCAGCAGCCCGGCAGAGGGCTACGAGCAGTACTTC.

V gene TRBV5-1 combines with J gene TRBJ2-3, with 12 bases aligning to TRBD1. With 1 base clipped from V and 6 bases from J, the junction kept 9 bases outside the gene matches. The V gene's germline CDR1 is SGHRS and CDR2 YFSETQ. This CDR3 spans 17 amino acids. This CDR3 is CASSLSGTGGSGDTQYF. The CDR3 DNA reads TGCGCCAGCAGCTTGTCAGGGACAGGGGGCAGTGGGGATACGCAGTATTTT.

The chain joins TRBV27 to TRBJ2-7, with 7 bases identical to TRBD2. After removal of 3 bases from V and 2 bases from J, the junction contained 22 bases not matched to a gene. The CDR3 totals 20 residues. The germline CDR1 and CDR2 sequences are MNHEY and SMNVEV (reference sequence). CDR3: CASSFIPPVLASSLAYEQYF. The CDR3 DNA follows: TGTGCCAGCAGTTTCATCCCCCCGGTACTAGCGTCTTCCCTAGCCTACGAGCAGTACTTC.

This clone was seen more than once but under ten times. The V call is TRBV11-1, the J call TRBJ2-2, with D possibly being TRBD2 (5 bases). Germline-derived CDR1 and CDR2 are SGHAT and FQDESV (reference sequence). V gave up 4 bases and J gave up 7 bases, with 16 bases separating them. CDR3 length: 15 amino acids. CDR3 sequence reads: CASSYTRSVGGELFF. The CDR3 coding sequence is TGTGCCAGCAGCTACACTAGATCGGTTGGCGGGGAGCTGTTTTTT.

The chain carries TRBV6-1 and TRBJ1-2; no clear D gene. Per the germline V gene, CDR1 is MNHNS and CDR2 is SASEGT. V was cut by 1 base and J by 8 bases, with 11 bases left in between. This CDR3 spans 13 amino acids. For the CDR3, the DNA is TGTGCCAGCAGTGAAGGGTGGACGTTCGGCTACACCTTC. Translating gives CASSEGWTFGYTF.

The chain couples TRBV6-1 to TRBJ2-7, with 12 bases aligning to TRBD2. With V trimmed by 2 bases and J by 2 bases, 1 base remained unmatched. Germline values: CDR1 MNHNS, CDR2 SASEGT. CDR3 length: 15 amino acids. DNA of the CDR3: TGTGCCAGCAGTGAACTAGCGGGAGGGCCCTACGAGCAGTACTTC. This gives the protein CASSELAGGPYEQYF.

J is TRBJ1-2 and V is TRBV5-6; 7 bases line up with TRBD1. Germline loops: CDR1 SGHDT, CDR2 YYEEEE. This CDR3 comprises 16 residues. Trimming at V came to 1 base and at J to 4 bases, leaving 10 bases not matched to a gene. The CDR3 DNA reads TGTGCCAGCAGCTTGTTGACAGGGTGGTTGTCCTATGGCTACACCTTC. It translates to CASSLLTGWLSYGYTF.

The chain uses TRBV11-1 and TRBJ2-3; D perhaps matches TRBD2 (6 bases). Germline CDR1 and CDR2: SGHAT and FQDESV (reference sequence). This CDR3 is built from 12 residues. Trimming left V 4 bases short and J 8 bases short, with 10 bases between. The CDR3 bases are TGTGCCAGCAGCTGGATGGAGGGTACGCAGTATTTT. Translating gives CASSWMEGTQYF.

This clone appeared a few times. The chain joins TRBV10-3 to TRBJ2-2, with 8 bases aligning to TRBD1. There are 14 residues in the CDR3. Germline values: CDR1 ENHRY, CDR2 SYGVKD. V was clipped by 10 bases and J by 4 bases; unmatched bases: 8. The CDR3 loop is CASRSGGGTGELFF. In nucleotides, the CDR3 is TGTGCCAGTCGGTCAGGGGGCGGCACCGGGGAGCTGTTTTTT.

The V call is TRBV19, the J call TRBJ1-1, with a possible D match to TRBD1 (5 bases). Per the germline V gene, CDR1 is LNHDA and CDR2 is SQIVND (reference sequence). The ends were cut back, 8 bases at V and 1 base at J, with 17 bases in the middle. The CDR3 contains 15 residues. CDR3 DNA sequence: TGTGCCAGTTTTTCTTTGACAGCCCAGAACACTGAAGCTTTCTTT. Protein sequence: CASFSLTAQNTEAFF.

The rearrangement links TRBV5-1 to TRBJ1-3; D uncertain. CDR3 length: 16 residues. V was shortened by 0 bases and J by 4 bases, with 14 bases between the two germline ends. Germline CDR1 and CDR2: SGHRS and YFSETQ. Written as DNA, the CDR3 is TGCGCCAGCAGCTTGGGAGGGAGTCCGGTGGGAAACACCATATATTTT. Amino acid sequence: CASSLGGSPVGNTIYF.

This chain connects TRBV5-1 to TRBJ1-1; TRBD1 might be the D (5 bases). V lost 3 bases and J lost 0, with 15 bases in between. CDR1 SGHRS and CDR2 YFSETQ come from the germline V gene. The CDR3 contains 16 residues. For the CDR3, the DNA is TGCGCCAGCAGCTCCCGGGGCCAAACCTTGAACACTGAAGCTTTCTTT. This sequence encodes CASSSRGQTLNTEAFF.

The chain links TRBV7-2 to TRBJ2-1; D uncertain. CDR1 is SGHTA and CDR2 is FQGNSA in the germline V gene. The CDR3 sequence is 12 residues long. V was trimmed by 4 bases and J by 8 bases, leaving 9 bases between them. This CDR3 is CASSSSRHEQFF. The CDR3 DNA reads TGTGCCAGCAGCTCTAGTCGCCATGAGCAGTTCTTC.

This chain links TRBV6-1 with TRBJ2-7, with TRBD1 as a possible D gene (6 bases). This CDR3 region has 20 residues. The ends were cut back, 4 bases at V and 0 bases at J, with 28 bases in the middle. CDR1 is MNHNS, CDR2 SASEGT, per germline. The CDR3 bases are TGTGCCAGCAGTGCGCTAAGTACAGGGTTTCCGAAGCGGAGCTCCTACGAGCAGTACTTC. As protein: CASSALSTGFPKRSSYEQYF.

The J gene is TRBJ2-6, the V gene TRBV7-9, with D uncertain. Between the trimmed V and J ends, which lost 8 bases and 0 bases, there was a span of 5 bases. The CDR3 is made up of 13 amino acids. CDR1 is SEHNR and CDR2 is FQNEAQ in the germline V gene (reference sequence). The CDR3 nucleotides are TGTGCCAGCCGGTCCTCTGGGGCCAACGTCCTGACTTTC. Amino acids: CASRSSGANVLTF. Together with reference TRBV7-9 and TRBJ2-6, the CDR3 gives the full variable domain: DTGVSQNPRHKITKRGQNVTFRCDPISEHNRLYWYRQTLGQGPEFLTYFQNEAQLEKSRLLSDRFSAERPKGSFSTLEIQRTEQGDSAMYLCASRSSGANVLTFGAGSRLTVL.

The chain joins TRBV19 to TRBJ1-5; the D is unclear. V gave up 0 bases and J gave up 3 bases, with 9 bases separating them. From germline, CDR1 is LNHDA and CDR2 SQIVND (reference sequence). The CDR3 contains 15 residues. This CDR3 is CASSIESFNNQPQHF. CDR3 coding DNA: TGTGCCAGTAGTATAGAATCCTTTAACAATCAGCCCCAGCATTTT.

The V call is TRBV7-2, the J call TRBJ2-5, with D perhaps assigned TRBD1 or TRBD2 (6 bases each). The CDR3 contains 15 residues. Germline CDR1 reads SGHTA; CDR2 reads FQGNSA. V was pared by 5 bases and J by 0 bases, with 13 bases between. CDR3 DNA: TGTGCCAGCAGCCGAGGGGGGCGGAACCAAGAGACCCAGTACTTC. It is translated as CASSRGGRNQETQYF. The complete variable domain, with remaining parts taken from reference TRBV7-2 and TRBJ2-5, reads GAGVSQSPSNKVTEKGKDVELRCDPISGHTALYWYRQSLGQGLEFLIYFQGNSAPDKSGLPSDRFSAERTGGSVSTLTIQRTQQEDSAVYLCASSRGGRNQETQYFGPGTRLLVL.

This clone was seen only a few times. This specimen includes other DNA sequences encoding the same CDR3. V is TRBV28 and J is TRBJ1-5; D possibly corresponds to TRBD1 (6 bases). The CDR3 sequence is 13 residues long. The germline gives CDR1 MDHEN, CDR2 SYDVKM. Trimming took 3 bases from V and 7 from J, leaving 10 bases between them. In DNA form, the CDR3 reads TGTGCCAGCAGTTTGACAGGAGGCCAGCCCCAGCATTTT. Residues: CASSLTGGQPQHF.

This chain uses TRBV5-8 with TRBJ1-5, with D uncertain. The CDR3 covers 14 residues. Looked up from germline, CDR1 is SGHTS and CDR2 is YDEGEE. Trimming took off 0 bases at V and 6 bases at J, with 10 bases between the two ends. As DNA, the CDR3 is TGTGCCAGCAGCTTGGATAGCGTGGGTCAGCCCCAGCATTTT. Residues: CASSLDSVGQPQHF.

For this clone: This same CDR3 is encoded by further DNA sequences in the sample. The chain recombines TRBV28 with TRBJ1-2; weak D call: TRBD1 (6 bases). This CDR3 has 14 amino acids. Germline V gene lookup returns CDR1 MDHEN and CDR2 SYDVKM. The germline V and J ends were trimmed by 2 bases and 2 bases, with 9 bases remaining between them. In DNA form, the CDR3 reads TGTGCCAGCAGTTTAGGAGGACAGAACTATGGCTACACCTTC. Translated: CASSLGGQNYGYTF.

This clone has just one count. This chain connects TRBV9 to TRBJ2-2, with TRBD1 matching over 8 bases. Losses at the gene ends were 1 base for V and 5 bases for J; bases not matched to a gene: 10. The CDR3 loop spans 17 amino acids. Germline assignment: CDR1 SGDLS and CDR2 YYNGEE. CDR3 nucleotides: TGTGCCAGCAGCGTATCGGTTCGGACAGGGTGGACCGGGGAGCTGTTTTTT. The encoded protein is CASSVSVRTGWTGELFF. Filled out from reference TRBV9 and TRBJ2-2, the complete variable domain reads DSGVTQTPKHLITATGQRVTLRCSPRSGDLSVYWYQQSLDQGLQFLIQYYNGEERAKGNILERFSAQQFPDLHSELNLSSLELGDSALYFCASSVSVRTGWTGELFFGEGSRLTVL.

This clone has just one count. V usage is TRBV6-6 and J usage is TRBJ1-5; D unclear. From germline, CDR1 is MNHNY and CDR2 SVGAGI (reference sequence). CDR3 length equals 14 residues. Trimming removed 2 bases at V and 0 bases at J, with 5 bases between. CDR3 protein: CASSYVHSNQPQHF. The CDR3 DNA reads as TGTGCCAGCAGTTACGTTCATAGCAATCAGCCCCAGCATTTT.